Detailed here is one T cell receptor (beta chain). Antigen specificity is unknown. The whole isolated RNA underwent reverse transcription, so sequencing captured expressed TCRB transcripts. The method was immunoSEQ multiplex PCR; TCRdb's version includes in-frame clones alone and lacks a portion of them. The sample lists a few hundred thousand clones, roughly 14% seen once, with almost 0.02% in the top ten. The data derive from a study of beta chain features in type 1 diabetes. Overall study: There were some 100,000,000 sorted cells examined across all samples.

Germline V CDR1 and CDR2: LGHNA, YNFKEQ. Trimming stripped 0 bases from V and 6 bases from J, with 9 bases between. There are 14 residues in the CDR3. General study findings and limits: Cells expressing TCR highly could be over-represented by cDNA sequencing. These data did not resolve whether HLA type affects TCRB rearrangement. For Type 1 diabetes patients, all four CD4+ subsets carried TCRB CDR3s that were moderately but significantly shorter.

The specimen was naive CD4+ T cells from blood. The rearrangement joins TRBV4-2 to TRBJ1-5, with D perhaps TRBD1 (5 bases). The receptor was derived from a man aged 25 to 45 with type 1 diabetes. CDR3 bases: TGTGCCAGCAGCCAAGACTACGGGGGTCAGCCCCAGCATTTT. Protein sequence: CASSQDYGGQPQHF.